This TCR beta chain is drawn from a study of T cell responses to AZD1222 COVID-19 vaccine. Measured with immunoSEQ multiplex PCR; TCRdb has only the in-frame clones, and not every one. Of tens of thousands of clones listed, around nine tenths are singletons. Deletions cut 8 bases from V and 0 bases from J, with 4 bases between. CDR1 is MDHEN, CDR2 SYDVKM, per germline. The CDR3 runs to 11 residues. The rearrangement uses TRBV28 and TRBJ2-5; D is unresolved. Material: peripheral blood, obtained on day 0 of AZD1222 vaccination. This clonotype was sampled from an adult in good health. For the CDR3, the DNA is TGTGCCAGCGGAAACCAAGAGACCCAGTACTTC. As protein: CASGNQETQYF. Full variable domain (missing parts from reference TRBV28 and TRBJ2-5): DVKVTQSSRYLVKRTGEKVFLECVQDMDHENMFWYRQDPGLGLRLIYFSYDVKMKEKGDIPEGYSVSREKKERFSLILESASTNQTSMYLCASGNQETQYFGPGTRLLVL.